These 2 T cell receptor beta chains originate from one sample sequenced in a study of blood T cell repertoires in COVID-19. The data were produced by immunoSEQ multiplex PCR, yet TCRdb's version contains in-frame clones alone and is incomplete. The table records about 170,000 clones, approximately 91% of them present only once. Sequencing input: peripheral blood. The source is a man aged 18 to 29 with COVID-19, enrolled during active disease.

A word on this clone: Other DNA sequences in this specimen translate into the identical CDR3. The J gene is TRBJ2-7, the V gene TRBV11-2, with D possibly matching TRBD1 (5 bases). Germline V CDR1 and CDR2: SGHAT, FQNNGV. This CDR3 has 13 amino acids. Trimming took 0 bases from V and 4 from J, leaving 7 bases between them. The CDR3 DNA reads as TGTGCCAGCAGCTTAGACAGGGATTACGAGCAGTACTTC. Its protein is CASSLDRDYEQYF.

The chain combines TRBV30 with TRBJ2-1; D might be TRBD1 (5 bases). Per germline, CDR1 GTSNPN and CDR2 SVGIG (reference sequence). The CDR3 is 12 amino acids. V lost 5 bases and J 5 bases, leaving 10 bases between the germline ends. The CDR3 is CAWDRNNNEQFF. The CDR3 bases are TGTGCCTGGGACAGAAATAACAATGAGCAGTTCTTC.